This T cell receptor beta chain was recorded in a study of blood T cell repertoires in COVID-19. Study-level information: T cells, B-cell-depleted T cells, or PBMCs provided the cDNA or gDNA that served as material.

Clones were read by immunoSEQ multiplex PCR, and TCRdb kept only the in-frame ones, dropping some. The table includes 250,000 or so clones, more than 65% detected once. The sequencing sample was made of PBMCs or T cells enriched from blood (not recorded which). This clonotype was sampled from a man aged 45-65 years who had recovered from COVID-19.

As DNA, the CDR3 is TGTGCCAGCGGCGGGGGGACATACGAGCAGTACTTC. It is translated as CASGGGTYEQYF. The chain has TRBV2 and TRBJ2-7; 8 bases line up with TRBD2. Germline-derived CDR1 and CDR2 are SNHLY and FYNNEI. The V segment lost 8 bases and the J segment 4 bases; nucleotides outside the gene matches: 4. The CDR3 runs to 12 residues.